A selection of T cell receptor beta chains follows, all from one sample in a study of identical twins. TCRdb reanalysed the 5' RACE reads using MiXCR and keeps one entry per CDR3 protein. The sample records roughly 250,000 distinct CDR3 sequences, more than 12% being singletons. The sequencing sample was made of memory (CD45RO+) T cells sorted from blood. The receptors come from a young woman in good health. The CDR3 runs from the conserved cysteine through the conserved F or W. The D gene is left open where the match is weak. Rows give clone size only sometimes, using once, few, many, or a class for an expanded clone.

CDR3aa: CASSYQKNTEAFF; CDR3nt: TGTGCCAGCAGCTATCAGAAAAACACTGAAGCTTTCTTT; v_gene: TRBV11-3; abundance: -; j_gene: TRBJ1-1; d_gene: -
CDR3aa: CASSPTPGQRTTYEQYF; CDR3nt: TGTGCCAGCAGTCCCACACCGGGACAGAGAACGACCTACGAGCAGTACTTC; v_gene: TRBV6-1; abundance: -; j_gene: TRBJ2-7; d_gene: TRBD1
CDR3aa: CASSLEAVEQYF; CDR3nt: TGTGCCAGCAGCTTAGAGGCAGTAGAGCAGTACTTC; v_gene: TRBV7-6; abundance: few; j_gene: TRBJ2-7; d_gene: -
CDR3aa: CSASGWGEKLFF; CDR3nt: TGCAGTGCTAGTGGTTGGGGGGAAAAACTGTTTTTT; v_gene: TRBV20-1; abundance: -; j_gene: TRBJ1-4; d_gene: -
CDR3aa: CASSRQRGTDTQYF; CDR3nt: TGTGCCAGCAGCCGACAGCGGGGCACAGATACGCAGTATTTT; v_gene: TRBV7-2; abundance: -; j_gene: TRBJ2-3; d_gene: -
CDR3aa: CASSQGGERNGYTF; CDR3nt: TGTGCCAGCAGCCAAGGGGGGGAACGGAATGGCTACACCTTC; v_gene: TRBV3-1; abundance: few; j_gene: TRBJ1-2; d_gene: -
CDR3aa: CVSSPPDRVYEQYF; CDR3nt: TGCGTCAGCAGCCCCCCTGACAGGGTGTACGAGCAGTACTTC; v_gene: TRBV5-1; abundance: once; j_gene: TRBJ2-7; d_gene: TRBD1
CDR3aa: CASSLPGLSTQYF; CDR3nt: TGTGCCAGCAGCTTACCAGGACTCTCGACCCAGTACTTC; v_gene: TRBV11-2; abundance: -; j_gene: TRBJ2-5; d_gene: -
CDR3aa: CASSEGQVEAFF; CDR3nt: TGCGCCAGCTCCGAAGGACAGGTAGAGGCTTTCTTT; v_gene: TRBV5-1; abundance: many; j_gene: TRBJ1-1; d_gene: TRBD1
CDR3aa: CASSLNGGGYEQYF; CDR3nt: TGTGCCAGCAGTTTAAACGGGGGAGGATACGAGCAGTACTTC; v_gene: TRBV12-3/TRBV12-4; abundance: -; j_gene: TRBJ2-7; d_gene: -
CDR3aa: CASGTSGRWGQFF; CDR3nt: TGTGCCAGCGGGACTAGCGGGCGGTGGGGGCAGTTCTTC; v_gene: TRBV6-6; abundance: -; j_gene: TRBJ2-1; d_gene: TRBD2
CDR3aa: CASSPGGFEQYF; CDR3nt: TGTGCCAGCTCACCAGGAGGGTTCGAGCAGTACTTC; v_gene: TRBV18; abundance: -; j_gene: TRBJ2-7; d_gene: -
CDR3aa: CSALGPNTDTQYF; CDR3nt: TGCAGTGCGCTCGGACCTAACACAGATACGCAGTATTTT; v_gene: TRBV20-1; abundance: -; j_gene: TRBJ2-3; d_gene: -
CDR3aa: CASTPLGQTGEQFF; CDR3nt: TGTGCCAGCACTCCACTGGGACAGACCGGGGAGCAGTTCTTC; v_gene: TRBV6-1; abundance: few; j_gene: TRBJ2-1; d_gene: TRBD1
CDR3aa: CATSVRTDTQYF; CDR3nt: TGTGCCACTTCGGTTAGAACAGATACGCAGTATTTT; v_gene: TRBV12-3/TRBV12-4; abundance: few; j_gene: TRBJ2-3; d_gene: -
CDR3aa: CASGLRGRGWNEQFF; CDR3nt: TGTGCCAGCGGTCTTAGGGGGCGGGGATGGAATGAGCAGTTCTTC; v_gene: TRBV7-2; abundance: -; j_gene: TRBJ2-1; d_gene: -
CDR3aa: CASVGGYNSPLHF; CDR3nt: TGTGCCTCCGTGGGAGGCTATAATTCACCCCTCCACTTT; v_gene: TRBV6-2/TRBV6-3; abundance: -; j_gene: TRBJ1-6; d_gene: -
CDR3aa: CASSHPQKNTEAFF; CDR3nt: TGTGCCAGCAGCCACCCGCAGAAGAACACTGAAGCTTTCTTT; v_gene: TRBV3-1; abundance: few; j_gene: TRBJ1-1; d_gene: -
CDR3aa: CASRDRVNTEAFF; CDR3nt: TGTGCCAGTAGGGACAGGGTGAACACTGAAGCTTTCTTT; v_gene: TRBV19; abundance: -; j_gene: TRBJ1-1; d_gene: TRBD1
CDR3aa: CASSLAGFSYEQYF; CDR3nt: TGCGCCAGCAGCTTGGCCGGTTTCTCCTACGAGCAGTACTTC; v_gene: TRBV5-1; abundance: -; j_gene: TRBJ2-7; d_gene: -
CDR3aa: CASSSPDRGLKEQYF; CDR3nt: TGTGCCAGCAGCTCTCCGGACAGGGGGCTAAAAGAGCAGTACTTC; v_gene: TRBV7-2; abundance: -; j_gene: TRBJ2-7; d_gene: TRBD1
CDR3aa: CASSQFTGTSGGAQFF; CDR3nt: TGCGCCAGCAGCCAATTCACCGGGACTAGCGGGGGGGCCCAGTTCTTC; v_gene: TRBV4-1; abundance: few; j_gene: TRBJ2-1; d_gene: TRBD2
CDR3aa: CASSYSGANVLTF; CDR3nt: TGTGCCAGCAGTTACTCTGGGGCCAACGTCCTGACTTTC; v_gene: TRBV6-5; abundance: many; j_gene: TRBJ2-6; d_gene: -
CDR3aa: CASSLFGGSYEQYF; CDR3nt: TGTGCCAGCAGCTTATTCGGCGGGAGCTACGAGCAGTACTTC; v_gene: TRBV7-6; abundance: many; j_gene: TRBJ2-7; d_gene: TRBD2
CDR3aa: CSAREWGLANVLTF; CDR3nt: TGCAGTGCTAGGGAGTGGGGGTTGGCCAACGTCCTGACTTTC; v_gene: TRBV20-1; abundance: -; j_gene: TRBJ2-6; d_gene: -
CDR3aa: CAAGAGKDTQYF; CDR3nt: TGTGCCGCGGGGGCAGGGAAAGATACGCAGTATTTT; v_gene: TRBV24-1; abundance: -; j_gene: TRBJ2-3; d_gene: -
CDR3aa: CASSLRQEHEQYF; CDR3nt: TGCGCCAGCAGCTTGCGTCAGGAGCACGAGCAGTACTTC; v_gene: TRBV5-1; abundance: many; j_gene: TRBJ2-7; d_gene: -
CDR3aa: CASSDIAGVMTDTQYF; CDR3nt: TGTGCCAGCAGTGACATAGCGGGAGTTATGACAGATACGCAGTATTTT; v_gene: TRBV12-3/TRBV12-4; abundance: -; j_gene: TRBJ2-3; d_gene: TRBD2
CDR3aa: CASSQGRDFYGYTF; CDR3nt: TGCGCCAGCAGCCAAGGCCGCGACTTCTATGGCTACACCTTC; v_gene: TRBV4-1; abundance: few; j_gene: TRBJ1-2; d_gene: -
CDR3aa: CASSFYVTEAFF; CDR3nt: TGTGCCAGCAGTTTTTATGTCACTGAAGCTTTCTTT; v_gene: TRBV12-3/TRBV12-4; abundance: few; j_gene: TRBJ1-1; d_gene: -
CDR3aa: CASSPIILGEAFF; CDR3nt: TGTGCCAGCTCACCGATAATCCTAGGGGAAGCTTTCTTT; v_gene: TRBV18; abundance: -; j_gene: TRBJ1-1; d_gene: -
CDR3aa: CASSSQAWGTGELFF; CDR3nt: TGTGCCAGCAGCTCGCAGGCCTGGGGCACCGGGGAGCTGTTTTTT; v_gene: TRBV7-2; abundance: -; j_gene: TRBJ2-2; d_gene: -
CDR3aa: CASSKRGPLDTQYF; CDR3nt: TGTGCCAGCAGTAAGCGGGGCCCCTTGGATACGCAGTATTTT; v_gene: TRBV6-1; abundance: -; j_gene: TRBJ2-3; d_gene: TRBD2
CDR3aa: CSARVEYPAIETQYF; CDR3nt: TGCAGTGCTAGAGTTGAATACCCAGCAATAGAGACCCAGTACTTC; v_gene: TRBV20-1; abundance: few; j_gene: TRBJ2-5; d_gene: -
CDR3aa: CASSHSIVSTDTQYF; CDR3nt: TGTGCCAGCAGCCATTCGATAGTTAGCACAGATACGCAGTATTTT; v_gene: TRBV4-2; abundance: few; j_gene: TRBJ2-3; d_gene: -
CDR3aa: CSVERGFGEQFF; CDR3nt: TGCAGCGTTGAAAGGGGGTTCGGTGAGCAGTTCTTC; v_gene: TRBV29-1; abundance: many; j_gene: TRBJ2-1; d_gene: -
CDR3aa: CSARDTTSYEQYF; CDR3nt: TGCAGTGCTAGAGATACTACCTCCTACGAGCAGTACTTC; v_gene: TRBV20-1; abundance: few; j_gene: TRBJ2-7; d_gene: -
CDR3aa: CASSLEGGYNQPQHF; CDR3nt: TGCGCCAGCAGCTTGGAAGGGGGGTACAATCAGCCCCAGCATTTT; v_gene: TRBV5-1; abundance: few; j_gene: TRBJ1-5; d_gene: -
CDR3aa: CASRTLTDYEQYF; CDR3nt: TGCGCCAGCAGGACCTTAACAGATTACGAGCAGTACTTC; v_gene: TRBV5-1; abundance: -; j_gene: TRBJ2-7; d_gene: -
CDR3aa: CSAWGQGSAEQFF; CDR3nt: TGCAGCGCCTGGGGACAGGGATCGGCTGAGCAGTTCTTC; v_gene: TRBV29-1; abundance: -; j_gene: TRBJ2-1; d_gene: TRBD1
CDR3aa: CASSPQIVETQYF; CDR3nt: TGTGCCAGCAGCCCCCAGATCGTAGAAACCCAGTACTTC; v_gene: TRBV3-1; abundance: -; j_gene: TRBJ2-5; d_gene: -
CDR3aa: CASSLSQNYGYTF; CDR3nt: TGTGCCAGCAGCTTATCACAGAACTATGGCTACACCTTC; v_gene: TRBV11-2; abundance: few; j_gene: TRBJ1-2; d_gene: -
CDR3aa: CASMSRGSGNEQFF; CDR3nt: TGTGCCAGCATGTCCCGGGGTAGCGGCAATGAGCAGTTCTTC; v_gene: TRBV11-2; abundance: medium-sized; j_gene: TRBJ2-1; d_gene: -
CDR3aa: CASTGAGGTDTQYF; CDR3nt: TGTGCCAGCACCGGGGCGGGTGGCACAGATACGCAGTATTTT; v_gene: TRBV9; abundance: -; j_gene: TRBJ2-3; d_gene: -
CDR3aa: CASNHGGADFNEQFF; CDR3nt: TGTGCCAGCAACCATGGGGGGGCCGACTTCAATGAGCAGTTCTTC; v_gene: TRBV11-2; abundance: -; j_gene: TRBJ2-1; d_gene: -
CDR3aa: CAISVADREGEQYF; CDR3nt: TGTGCCATCAGTGTAGCGGACAGGGAAGGCGAGCAGTACTTC; v_gene: TRBV10-3; abundance: few; j_gene: TRBJ2-7; d_gene: TRBD1
CDR3aa: CSVVGFRDTQYF; CDR3nt: TGCAGCGTTGTTGGCTTTAGGGATACGCAGTATTTT; v_gene: TRBV29-1; abundance: few; j_gene: TRBJ2-3; d_gene: -
CDR3aa: CASSTSGRFTDTQYF; CDR3nt: TGTGCCAGCTCCACTAGCGGGAGATTCACAGATACGCAGTATTTT; v_gene: TRBV12-3/TRBV12-4; abundance: -; j_gene: TRBJ2-3; d_gene: TRBD2
CDR3aa: CSVREFQETQYF; CDR3nt: TGCAGCGTCAGGGAATTCCAAGAGACCCAGTACTTC; v_gene: TRBV29-1; abundance: -; j_gene: TRBJ2-5; d_gene: -
CDR3aa: CASSFWNSPLHF; CDR3nt: TGTGCCAGCAGCTTCTGGAATTCACCCCTCCACTTT; v_gene: TRBV7-9; abundance: few; j_gene: TRBJ1-6; d_gene: -
CDR3aa: CAIRALGTDTQYF; CDR3nt: TGTGCCATCAGGGCTCTAGGGACAGATACGCAGTATTTT; v_gene: TRBV10-3; abundance: few; j_gene: TRBJ2-3; d_gene: -
CDR3aa: CASCYRTSGSLDTQYF; CDR3nt: TGTGCCTCCTGCTACCGGACTAGCGGGAGTTTAGATACGCAGTATTTT; v_gene: TRBV3-1; abundance: -; j_gene: TRBJ2-3; d_gene: TRBD2
CDR3aa: CASSYSGGTEAFF; CDR3nt: TGTGCCAGCAGTTACTCGGGAGGAACTGAAGCTTTCTTT; v_gene: TRBV6-5; abundance: many; j_gene: TRBJ1-1; d_gene: -
CDR3aa: CASMGLGTEAFF; CDR3nt: TGTGCCAGCATGGGCCTGGGAACTGAAGCTTTCTTT; v_gene: TRBV28; abundance: -; j_gene: TRBJ1-1; d_gene: -